This T cell receptor (beta chain) originates from a study of high-grade serous ovarian cancer treatment subgroups. Overall study findings and caveats: TCR clonal relatedness correlated positively with neoantigen level. Same-patient tumor repertoires overlapped at roughly 0.11 to 0.79; different patients barely overlapped.

Tumor tissue was taken before any definitive surgery or chemotherapy was given. Per the germline V gene, CDR1 is GTSNPN and CDR2 is SVGIG (reference sequence). There are 13 residues in the CDR3. V gave up 4 bases and J gave up 1 base; unmatched junction bases: 4. The method was immunoSEQ multiplex PCR; TCRdb's version includes in-frame clones alone and lacks a portion of them. The sample has 35,000 to 45,000 clones; roughly 83% are singletons. As for this clone: Its specificity is unknown.

This clonotype was obtained from a human donor with high-grade serous ovarian cancer. Sequencing was carried out using tumor tissue. The rearrangement joins TRBV30 to TRBJ2-7, with 7 bases that match TRBD1. The CDR3: CAWTGQVSYEQYF. The CDR3 DNA reads TGTGCCTGGACCGGACAGGTGTCCTACGAGCAGTACTTC.